This TCR beta chain was captured in a study of post-analysis software for immune sequencing data. On the study more broadly: As for disease course, relapsing-remitting, secondary progressive and progressive-relapsing multiple sclerosis were all included. The study, taken as a whole, reports: Patients carried roughly 5 TRBV segments more frequently than controls did, and TRBV5-6, TRBV5-1 and TRBV20-1 were among them. Versus controls, multiple sclerosis patients showed significantly lower diversity (normalized Chao1).

For this clonotype: Antigen specificity is unknown.

cDNA libraries of TCR beta carried unique molecular identifiers. From the PCR reads, TCRdb called clonotypes with MiXCR, one entry per CDR3 protein. The sample holds hundreds of thousands of distinct CDR3 sequences, approximately 53% seen once. V gave up 4 bases and J gave up 0 bases; unmatched junction bases: 7. The CDR3 is 18 residues long. CDR1 DFQATT and CDR2 SNEGSKA come from the germline V gene (reference sequence). V gene TRBV20-1 combines with J gene TRBJ2-1; TRBD2 matches 15 bases. This TCR was recovered from a girl aged 10-17 years with multiple sclerosis. Sequencing was carried out using blood. The CDR3 region has the DNA TGCAGTGCTATCGGACTAGCGGGGGGGATACGCTCCTACAATGAGCAGTTCTTC. Translated: CSAIGLAGGIRSYNEQFF.